This is a list of T cell receptor beta chains from one sample in a study of regulatory T cells in long-lasting Graves disease. Each CDR3 protein gets one entry after TCRdb re-called the multiplex PCR reads with MiXCR. The table has around 420,000 distinct CDR3 sequences, 15% seen once; the top ten hold approximately 8%. The same sample was also used in a study of T cells in Graves' hyperthyroidism and ophthalmopathy.

The material sequenced was peripheral blood mononuclear cells (PBMCs), taken at new diagnosis, from a patient treated with antithyroid drugs. These receptor sequences come from a woman aged 40 to 50 with Graves disease. The CDR3 runs from the conserved cysteine through the conserved F or W. D genes are given only for firm matches.

TRBJ1-3 | TRBV6-5 | . | CASSYGAGGNTIYF
TRBJ1-1 | TRBV18 | . | CASSPGALKGDTEAFF
TRBJ2-3 | TRBV6-1 | . | CASRRDTSTDTQYF
TRBJ2-2 | TRBV11-2 | TRBD1 | CASSPGQGARAGELFF
TRBJ2-1 | TRBV7-8 | TRBD2 | CASSLAPPSGPSSYNEQFF
TRBJ2-5 | TRBV18 | . | CASSPGGMFQETQYF
TRBJ2-2 | TRBV19 | . | CASSITGGTGELFF
TRBJ2-1 | TRBV9 | TRBD1 | CASSVTLGTGASNEQFF
TRBJ2-2 | TRBV7-6 | TRBD2 | CASSTGSGSTGELFF
TRBJ1-5 | TRBV12-3/TRBV12-4 | TRBD1 | CASSLARTGNQPQHF
TRBJ1-1 | TRBV11-3 | . | CASSDFTSNTEAFF
TRBJ2-1 | TRBV20-1 | TRBD2 | CSARDLDGLAGEAYNEQFF
TRBJ1-2 | TRBV4-2 | . | CASSQGQVHPYGYTF
TRBJ2-2 | TRBV20-1 | TRBD2 | CSAPGTRNTGELFF
TRBJ1-4 | TRBV5-4 | TRBD1 | CASSIQGASNEKLFF
TRBJ2-7 | TRBV10-3 | . | CAISVQVDRYEQYF
TRBJ2-7 | TRBV27 | TRBD2 | CASSSVLAGNSYEQYF
TRBJ2-2 | TRBV20-1 | . | CSAVRDFLTGELFF
TRBJ1-5 | TRBV5-1 | . | CASSLGQSQPQHF
TRBJ2-1 | TRBV12-3/TRBV12-4 | . | CASSLGSGIAEEVHNEQFF
TRBJ1-1 | TRBV6-2/TRBV6-3 | TRBD1 | CASSQHRGRTEAFF
TRBJ2-1 | TRBV3-1 | . | CASSPTVLPRGVAYNEQFF
TRBJ2-1 | TRBV9 | . | CASSVVGAGDNEQFF
TRBJ1-2 | TRBV12-3/TRBV12-4 | . | CASSLKGDYGYTF
TRBJ2-3 | TRBV24-1 | TRBD1 | CATSDARDRESTDTQYF
TRBJ2-3 | TRBV24-1 | . | CATSDPWAGDTQYF
TRBJ2-1 | TRBV12-3/TRBV12-4 | TRBD1 | CASSIQGIYEQFF
TRBJ2-7 | TRBV2 | TRBD2 | CASSPGLVTPGRGEQYF
TRBJ2-3 | TRBV4-3 | . | CASSQVAEGHYDTQYF
TRBJ1-5 | TRBV19 | . | CASSKTPGPQHF
TRBJ2-3 | TRBV5-1 | TRBD1 | CASGQGTAFDTDTQYF